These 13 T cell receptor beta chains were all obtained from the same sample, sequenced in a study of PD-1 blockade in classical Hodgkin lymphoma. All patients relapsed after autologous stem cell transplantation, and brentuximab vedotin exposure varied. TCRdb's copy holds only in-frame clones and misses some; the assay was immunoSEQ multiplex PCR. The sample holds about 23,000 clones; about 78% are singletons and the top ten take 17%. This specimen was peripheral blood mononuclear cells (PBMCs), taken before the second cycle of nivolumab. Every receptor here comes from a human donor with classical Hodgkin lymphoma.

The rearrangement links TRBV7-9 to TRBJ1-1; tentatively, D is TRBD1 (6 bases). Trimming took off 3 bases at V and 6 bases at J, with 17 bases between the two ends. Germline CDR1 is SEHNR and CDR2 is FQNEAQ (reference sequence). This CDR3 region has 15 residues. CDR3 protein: CASSFLQGMGSEAFF. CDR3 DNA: TGTGCCAGCAGCTTCCTCCAGGGGATGGGGTCTGAAGCTTTCTTT. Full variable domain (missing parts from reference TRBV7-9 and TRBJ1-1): DTGVSQNPRHKITKRGQNVTFRCDPISEHNRLYWYRQTLGQGPEFLTYFQNEAQLEKSRLLSDRFSAERPKGSFSTLEIQRTEQGDSAMYLCASSFLQGMGSEAFFGQGTRLTVV.

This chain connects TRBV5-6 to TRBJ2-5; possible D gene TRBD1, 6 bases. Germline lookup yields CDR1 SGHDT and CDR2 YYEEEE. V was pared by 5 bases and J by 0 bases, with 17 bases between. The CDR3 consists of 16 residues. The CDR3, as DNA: TGTGCCAGCAGAAAACCAGGGGCCCCATACCAAGAGACCCAGTACTTC. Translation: CASRKPGAPYQETQYF.

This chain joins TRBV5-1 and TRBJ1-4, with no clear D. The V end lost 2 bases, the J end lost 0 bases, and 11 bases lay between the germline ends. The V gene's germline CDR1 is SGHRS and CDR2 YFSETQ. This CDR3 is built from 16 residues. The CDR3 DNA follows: TGCGCCAGCAGCTTCAAACCCAGTTCAACTAATGAAAAACTGTTTTTT. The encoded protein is CASSFKPSSTNEKLFF.

The CDR3 bases are TGTGCCAGCAGCGCGGGACACCTAGCCAAAAACATTCAGTACTTC. It codes for CASSAGHLAKNIQYF. The rearrangement joins TRBV5-4 to TRBJ2-4; perhaps D is TRBD1 or TRBD2 (6 bases each). The germline V and J ends were trimmed by 4 bases and 0 bases, with 11 bases remaining between them. CDR3 length: 15 amino acids. Germline CDR1 SGHNT, CDR2 YYREEE (reference sequence).

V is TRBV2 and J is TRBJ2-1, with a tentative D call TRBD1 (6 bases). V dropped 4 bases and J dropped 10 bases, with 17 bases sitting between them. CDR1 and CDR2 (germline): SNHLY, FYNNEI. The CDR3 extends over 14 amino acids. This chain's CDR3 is CASSAGTTVGEQFF. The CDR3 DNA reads TGTGCCAGCAGTGCCGGGACAACCGTGGGGGAGCAGTTCTTC.

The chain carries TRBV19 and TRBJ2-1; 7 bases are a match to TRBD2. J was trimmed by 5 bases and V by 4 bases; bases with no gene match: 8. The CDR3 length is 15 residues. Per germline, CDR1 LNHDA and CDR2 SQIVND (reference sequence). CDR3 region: CASSTRTRLDNEQFF. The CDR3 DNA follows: TGTGCCAGTAGTACCAGGACTAGACTCGACAATGAGCAGTTCTTC. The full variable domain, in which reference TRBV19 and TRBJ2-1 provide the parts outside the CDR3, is DGGITQSPKYLFRKEGQNVTLSCEQNLNHDAMYWYRQDPGQGLRLIYYSQIVNDFQKGDIAEGYSVSREKKESFPLTVTSAQKNPTAFYLCASSTRTRLDNEQFFGPGTRLTVL.

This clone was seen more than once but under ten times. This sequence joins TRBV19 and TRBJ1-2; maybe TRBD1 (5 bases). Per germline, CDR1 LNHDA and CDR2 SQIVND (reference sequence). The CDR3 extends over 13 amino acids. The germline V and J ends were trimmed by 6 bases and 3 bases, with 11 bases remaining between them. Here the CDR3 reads CASRRQSYYGYTF. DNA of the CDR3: TGTGCCAGTAGGAGACAGAGCTACTATGGCTACACCTTC.

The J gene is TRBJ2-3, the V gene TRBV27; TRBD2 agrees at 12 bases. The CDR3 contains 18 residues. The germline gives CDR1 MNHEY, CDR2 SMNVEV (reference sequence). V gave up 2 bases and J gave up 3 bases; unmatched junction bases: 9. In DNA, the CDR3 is TGTGCCAGCAGTTTAGCTCTAGCGGGAGGGCCTGGGACAGATACGCAGTATTTT. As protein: CASSLALAGGPGTDTQYF.

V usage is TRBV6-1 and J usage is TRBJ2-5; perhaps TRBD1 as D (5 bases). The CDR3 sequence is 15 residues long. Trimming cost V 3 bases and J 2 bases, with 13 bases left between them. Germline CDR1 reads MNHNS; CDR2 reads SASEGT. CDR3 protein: CASSEIRGLQETQYF. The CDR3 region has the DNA TGTGCCAGCAGTGAGATTAGGGGCCTTCAAGAGACCCAGTACTTC.

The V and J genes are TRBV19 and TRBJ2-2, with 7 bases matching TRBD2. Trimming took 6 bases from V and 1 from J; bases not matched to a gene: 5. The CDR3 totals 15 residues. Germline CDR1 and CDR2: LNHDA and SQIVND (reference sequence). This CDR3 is CASRAGLKNTGELFF. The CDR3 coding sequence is TGTGCCAGTAGGGCGGGACTAAAGAACACCGGGGAGCTGTTTTTT.

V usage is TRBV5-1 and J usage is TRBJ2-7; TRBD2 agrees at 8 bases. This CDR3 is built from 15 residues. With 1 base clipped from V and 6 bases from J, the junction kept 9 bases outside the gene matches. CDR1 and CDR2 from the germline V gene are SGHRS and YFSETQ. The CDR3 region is CASSLLLGTRSEQYF. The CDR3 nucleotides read TGCGCCAGCAGCTTGCTTCTCGGGACTAGGTCCGAGCAGTACTTC.

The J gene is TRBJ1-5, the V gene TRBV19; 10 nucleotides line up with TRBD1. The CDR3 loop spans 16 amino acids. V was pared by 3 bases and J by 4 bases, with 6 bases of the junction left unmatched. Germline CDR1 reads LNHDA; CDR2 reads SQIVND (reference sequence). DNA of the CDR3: TGTGCCAGTAGTATGAAGGGACAGGGGAGTAATCAGCCCCAGCATTTT. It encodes CASSMKGQGSNQPQHF.

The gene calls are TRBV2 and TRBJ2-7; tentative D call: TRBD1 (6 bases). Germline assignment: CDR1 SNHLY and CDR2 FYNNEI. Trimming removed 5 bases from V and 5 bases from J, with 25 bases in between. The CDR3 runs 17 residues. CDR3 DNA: TGTGCCAGCAGTTCGGGACATATCGGGGTAGATGGAAACGAGCAGTACTTC. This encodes CASSSGHIGVDGNEQYF.